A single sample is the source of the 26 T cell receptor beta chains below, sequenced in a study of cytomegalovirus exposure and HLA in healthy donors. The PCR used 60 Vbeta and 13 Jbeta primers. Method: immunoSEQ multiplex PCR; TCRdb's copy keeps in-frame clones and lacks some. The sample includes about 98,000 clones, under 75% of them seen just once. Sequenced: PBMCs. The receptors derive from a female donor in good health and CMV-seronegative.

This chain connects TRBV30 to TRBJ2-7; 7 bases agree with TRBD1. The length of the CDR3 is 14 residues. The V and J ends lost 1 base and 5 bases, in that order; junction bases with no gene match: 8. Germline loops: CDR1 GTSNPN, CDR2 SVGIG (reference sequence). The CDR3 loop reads CAWSAQGDWHEQYF. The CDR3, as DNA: TGTGCCTGGAGTGCCCAGGGGGATTGGCACGAGCAGTACTTC. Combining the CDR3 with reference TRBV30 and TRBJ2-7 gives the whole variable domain SQTIHQWPATLVQPVGSPLSLECTVEGTSNPNLYWYRQAAGRGLQLLFYSVGIGQISSEVPQNLSASRPQDRQFILSSKKLLLSDSGFYLCAWSAQGDWHEQYFGPGTRLTVT.

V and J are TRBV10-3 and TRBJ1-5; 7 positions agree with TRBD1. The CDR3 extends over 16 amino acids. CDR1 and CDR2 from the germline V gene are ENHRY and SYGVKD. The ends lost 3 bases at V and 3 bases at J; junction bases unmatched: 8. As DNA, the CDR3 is TGTGCCATCAGTGAACATGGGACAGACAACAATCAGCCCCAGCATTTT. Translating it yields CAISEHGTDNNQPQHF.

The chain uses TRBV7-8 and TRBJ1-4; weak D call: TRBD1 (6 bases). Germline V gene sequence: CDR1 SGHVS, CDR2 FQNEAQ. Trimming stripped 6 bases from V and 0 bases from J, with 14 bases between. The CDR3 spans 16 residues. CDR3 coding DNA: TGTGCCAGCAGGCCCGGGACAACCGCAACTAATGAAAAACTGTTTTTT. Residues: CASRPGTTATNEKLFF.

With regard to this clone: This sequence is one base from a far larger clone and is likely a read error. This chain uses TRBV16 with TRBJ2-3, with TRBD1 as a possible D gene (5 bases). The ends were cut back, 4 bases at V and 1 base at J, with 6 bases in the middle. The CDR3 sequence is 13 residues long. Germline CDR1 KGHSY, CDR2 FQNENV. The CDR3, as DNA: TGTGCCAGCAGCCTACAGGGCACAGATACGCAGTATTTT. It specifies CASSLQGTDTQYF. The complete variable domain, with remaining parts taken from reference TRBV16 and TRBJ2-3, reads GEEVAQTPKHLVRGEGQKAKLYCAPIKGHSYVFWYQQVLKNEFKFLISFQNENVFDETGMPKERFSAKCLPNSPCSLEIQATKLEDSAVYFCASSLQGTDTQYFGPGTRLTVL.

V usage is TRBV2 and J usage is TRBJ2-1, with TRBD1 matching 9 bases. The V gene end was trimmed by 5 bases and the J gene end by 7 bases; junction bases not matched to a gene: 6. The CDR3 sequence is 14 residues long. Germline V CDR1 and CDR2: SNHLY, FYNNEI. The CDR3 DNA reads TGTGCCAGCAGTATCCGGACAGGGGATAATGAGCAGTTCTTC. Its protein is CASSIRTGDNEQFF.

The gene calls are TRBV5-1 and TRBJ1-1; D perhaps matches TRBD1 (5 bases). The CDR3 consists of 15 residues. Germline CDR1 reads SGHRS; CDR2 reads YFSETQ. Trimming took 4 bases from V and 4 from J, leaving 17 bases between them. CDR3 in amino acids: CASSEGAGSSTEAFF. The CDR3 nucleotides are TGCGCCAGCAGCGAAGGGGCAGGGTCGAGCACTGAAGCTTTCTTT.

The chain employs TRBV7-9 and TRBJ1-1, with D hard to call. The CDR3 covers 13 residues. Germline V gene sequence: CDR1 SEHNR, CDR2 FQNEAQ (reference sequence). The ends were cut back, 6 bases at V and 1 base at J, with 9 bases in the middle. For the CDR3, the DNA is TGTGCCAGCAGTACTAGAGGGAACACTGAAGCTTTCTTT. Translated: CASSTRGNTEAFF.

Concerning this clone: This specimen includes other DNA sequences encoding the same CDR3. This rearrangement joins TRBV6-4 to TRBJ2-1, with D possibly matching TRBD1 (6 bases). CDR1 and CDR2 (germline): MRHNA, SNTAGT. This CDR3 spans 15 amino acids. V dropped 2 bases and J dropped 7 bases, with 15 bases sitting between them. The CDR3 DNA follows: TGTGCCAGCAGTGACGGGGGCGGCGACTATAATGAGCAGTTCTTC. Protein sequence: CASSDGGGDYNEQFF.

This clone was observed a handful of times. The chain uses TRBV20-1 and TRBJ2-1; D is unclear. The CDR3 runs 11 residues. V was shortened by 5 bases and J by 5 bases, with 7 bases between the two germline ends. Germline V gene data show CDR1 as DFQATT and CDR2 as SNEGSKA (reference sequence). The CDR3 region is CSAAPDNEQFF. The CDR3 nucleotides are TGCAGTGCTGCCCCAGACAATGAGCAGTTCTTC.

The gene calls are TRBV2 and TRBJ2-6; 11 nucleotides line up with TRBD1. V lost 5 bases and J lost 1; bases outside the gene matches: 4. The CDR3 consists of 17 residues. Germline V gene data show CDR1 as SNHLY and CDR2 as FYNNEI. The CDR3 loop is CASSRDRGGSGANVLTF. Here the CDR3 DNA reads TGTGCCAGCAGTCGGGACAGGGGGGGGTCTGGGGCCAACGTCCTGACTTTC. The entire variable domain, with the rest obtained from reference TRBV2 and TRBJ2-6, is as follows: EPEVTQTPSHQVTQMGQEVILRCVPISNHLYFYWYRQILGQKVEFLVSFYNNEISEKSEIFDDQFSVERPDGSNFTLKIRSTKLEDSAMYFCASSRDRGGSGANVLTFGAGSRLTVL.

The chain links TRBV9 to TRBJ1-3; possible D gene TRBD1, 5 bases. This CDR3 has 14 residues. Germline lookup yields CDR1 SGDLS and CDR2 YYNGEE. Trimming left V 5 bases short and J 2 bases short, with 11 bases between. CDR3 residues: CASSMGGTGNTIYF. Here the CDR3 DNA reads TGTGCCAGCAGTATGGGGGGGACTGGAAACACCATATATTTT.

The CDR3: CASSLAYRGRQETQYF. The CDR3, as DNA: TGTGCCAGCAGCTTAGCCTACAGGGGTCGGCAAGAGACCCAGTACTTC. The chain uses TRBV7-2 and TRBJ2-5; TRBD1 matches at 7 bases. Per germline, CDR1 SGHTA and CDR2 FQGNSA. The CDR3 totals 16 residues. V lost 0 bases to trimming and J lost 2 bases; unmatched junction nucleotides: 6. The full variable domain, completed using reference TRBV7-2 and TRBJ2-5, is GAGVSQSPSNKVTEKGKDVELRCDPISGHTALYWYRQSLGQGLEFLIYFQGNSAPDKSGLPSDRFSAERTGGSVSTLTIQRTQQEDSAVYLCASSLAYRGRQETQYFGPGTRLLVL.

The CDR3 region has the DNA TGTGCCAGCACCCAAGGGGGTTTTAGGGGCACTGAAGCTTTCTTT. As protein: CASTQGGFRGTEAFF. The chain recombines TRBV6-1 with TRBJ1-1, with D tentatively TRBD1 (6 bases). Trimming took off 7 bases at V and 4 bases at J, with 19 bases between the two ends. This CDR3 spans 15 amino acids. Germline lookup yields CDR1 MNHNS and CDR2 SASEGT.

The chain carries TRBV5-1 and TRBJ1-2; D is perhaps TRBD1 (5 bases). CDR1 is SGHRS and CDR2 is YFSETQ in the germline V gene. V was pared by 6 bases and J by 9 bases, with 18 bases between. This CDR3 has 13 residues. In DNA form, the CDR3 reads TGCGCCAGCAACCCTGGTGCGGGGCCCAGCTACACCTTC. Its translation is CASNPGAGPSYTF.

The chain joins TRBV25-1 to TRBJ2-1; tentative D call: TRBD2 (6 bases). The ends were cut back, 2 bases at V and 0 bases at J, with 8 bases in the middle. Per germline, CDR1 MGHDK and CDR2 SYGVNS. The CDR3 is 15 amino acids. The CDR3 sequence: CASSEGGVSYNEQFF. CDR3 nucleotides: TGTGCCAGCAGTGAAGGAGGGGTCTCCTACAATGAGCAGTTCTTC.

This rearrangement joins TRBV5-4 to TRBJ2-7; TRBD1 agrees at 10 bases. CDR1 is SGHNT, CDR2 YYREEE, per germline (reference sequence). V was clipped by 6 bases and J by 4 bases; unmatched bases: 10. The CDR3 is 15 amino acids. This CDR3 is CASKSSGTGVYEQYF. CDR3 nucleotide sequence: TGTGCCAGCAAGAGCTCCGGGACAGGGGTATACGAGCAGTACTTC.

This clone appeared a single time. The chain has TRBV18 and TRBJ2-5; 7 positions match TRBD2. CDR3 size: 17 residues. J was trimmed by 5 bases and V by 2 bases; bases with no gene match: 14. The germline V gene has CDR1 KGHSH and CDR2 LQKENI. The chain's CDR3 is CASSPGRREGLAETQYF. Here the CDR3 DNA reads TGTGCCAGCTCACCAGGACGTAGGGAGGGCCTCGCCGAGACCCAGTACTTC.

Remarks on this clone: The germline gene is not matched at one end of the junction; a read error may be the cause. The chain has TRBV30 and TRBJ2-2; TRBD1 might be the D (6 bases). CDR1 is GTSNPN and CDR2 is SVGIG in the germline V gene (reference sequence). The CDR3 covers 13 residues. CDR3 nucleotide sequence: TGTGCTTGGATGGGACAGAACACCGGGGAGCTGTTTTTT. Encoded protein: CAWMGQNTGELFF. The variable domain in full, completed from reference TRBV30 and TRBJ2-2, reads SQTIHQWPATLVQPVGSPLSLECTVEGTSNPNLYWYRQAAGRGLQLLFYSVGIGQISSEVPQNLSASRPQDRQFILSSKKLLLSDSGFYLCAWMGQNTGELFFGEGSRLTVL.

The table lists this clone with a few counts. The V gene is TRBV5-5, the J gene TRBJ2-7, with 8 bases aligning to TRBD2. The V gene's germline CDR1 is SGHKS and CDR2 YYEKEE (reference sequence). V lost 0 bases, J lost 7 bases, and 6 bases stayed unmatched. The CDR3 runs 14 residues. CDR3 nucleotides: TGTGCCAGCAGCTTGGCCAGCCGGGGGGGAGAGCAGTACTTC. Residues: CASSLASRGGEQYF.

CDR3 sequence reads: CASRDMEGRETQYF. The CDR3 DNA reads as TGTGCCAGCAGAGATATGGAGGGCCGAGAGACCCAGTACTTC. The V and J genes are TRBV6-5 and TRBJ2-5; possible D gene TRBD2, 6 bases. The CDR3 contains 14 residues. V lost 6 bases and J lost 4, with 15 bases in between. Germline lookup yields CDR1 MNHEY and CDR2 SVGAGI.

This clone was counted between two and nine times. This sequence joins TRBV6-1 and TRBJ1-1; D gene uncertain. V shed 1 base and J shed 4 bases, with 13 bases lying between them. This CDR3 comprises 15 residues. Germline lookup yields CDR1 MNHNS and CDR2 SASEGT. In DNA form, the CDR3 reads TGTGCCAGCAGTGAAGAGGCAGGTTCGAGCACTGAAGCTTTCTTT. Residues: CASSEEAGSSTEAFF.

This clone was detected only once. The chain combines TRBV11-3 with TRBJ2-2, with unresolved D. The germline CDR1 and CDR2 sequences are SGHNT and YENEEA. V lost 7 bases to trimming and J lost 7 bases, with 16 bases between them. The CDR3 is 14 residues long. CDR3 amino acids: CASNIDTLGGELFF. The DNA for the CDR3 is TGTGCCAGCAACATCGACACCCTGGGCGGGGAGCTGTTTTTT.

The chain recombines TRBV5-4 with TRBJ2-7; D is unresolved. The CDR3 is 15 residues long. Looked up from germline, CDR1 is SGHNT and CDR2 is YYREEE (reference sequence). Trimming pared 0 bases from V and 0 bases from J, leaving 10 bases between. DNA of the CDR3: TGTGCCAGCAGCTTGGGGGCCCAGGCCTCCTACGAGCAGTACTTC. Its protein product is CASSLGAQASYEQYF.

CDR3 region: CASSYQAGTYEQYF. For the CDR3, the DNA is TGTGCCAGCAGCTACCAGGCGGGGACCTACGAGCAGTACTTC. The chain is built from TRBV7-8 and TRBJ2-7; maybe TRBD2 (6 bases). Deletions cut 4 bases from V and 2 bases from J, with 12 bases between. Germline V gene data show CDR1 as SGHVS and CDR2 as FQNEAQ. The CDR3 consists of 14 residues.

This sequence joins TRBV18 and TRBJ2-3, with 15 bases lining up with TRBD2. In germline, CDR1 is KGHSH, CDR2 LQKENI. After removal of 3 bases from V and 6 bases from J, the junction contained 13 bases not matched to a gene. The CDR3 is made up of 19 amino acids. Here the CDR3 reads CASSPNPPGLAGGRDTQYF. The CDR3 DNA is TGTGCCAGCTCACCTAACCCTCCGGGACTAGCGGGGGGAAGGGATACGCAGTATTTT.

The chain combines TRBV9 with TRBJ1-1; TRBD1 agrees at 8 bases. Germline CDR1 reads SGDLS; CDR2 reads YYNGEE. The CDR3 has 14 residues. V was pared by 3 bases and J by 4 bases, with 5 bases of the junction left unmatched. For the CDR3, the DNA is TGTGCCAGCAGCGCGCAGGGGGCGGGCACTGAAGCTTTCTTT. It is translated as CASSAQGAGTEAFF.